Sequencing of this T cell receptor beta chain was carried out in a study of identical twins. The study, taken as a whole, reports: Surplus twin overlap in beta out-of-frame sequences was less pronounced.

TCRdb itself ran the 5' RACE reads through MiXCR, one entry per CDR3 protein. This sample has a few hundred thousand distinct CDR3 sequences; over 9.5% occur once, and the top ten carry over 8%. Germline-derived CDR1 and CDR2 are MNHEY and SVGEGT. The CDR3 runs to 11 residues. The trim removed 6 bases at V and 10 bases at J, leaving 5 bases unmatched. This clonotype has a count of ten or more. Its antigen is currently unknown. The sequence was collected from a man aged 45-65 years in good health. The chain combines TRBV6-2 or TRBV6-3 with TRBJ1-1, with 7 bases that match TRBD1. The sequencing sample was made of memory T cells sorted from blood. The CDR3 DNA sequence: TGTGCCAGCAGAAGACAGGGCCGAGCTTTCTTT. Residues: CASRRQGRAFF.